Sequencing of this T cell receptor beta chain was carried out in a study of blood T cell repertoires in COVID-19. Background on the study: COVID-19 samples collected from the United States, Italy and Spain covered acute and convalescent phases. T cells, B-cell-depleted T cells, or PBMCs provided the cDNA or gDNA that served as material.

This CDR3 region has 15 residues. Per the germline V gene, CDR1 is MNHNY and CDR2 is SVGAGI (reference sequence). The V and J ends lost 7 bases and 5 bases, in that order; junction bases with no gene match: 12. How the authors handled the data: Reference gene primer amplification yielded estimated nucleated cell counts. Assay used: immunoSEQ multiplex PCR; TCRdb lists only in-frame clones, some missing. V and J calls and clone size are copied from that table; D and trimming were computed from the DNA. The data hold about 230,000 clones, with roughly 80% observed a single time. The V call is TRBV6-6, the J call TRBJ1-2, with 8 bases that match TRBD1. The sequenced sample consisted of peripheral blood. The clonotype comes from a woman aged 80 or over with acute or convalescent COVID-19. CDR3 DNA: TGTGCCAGCACTACTTCCGGGACAGGAGTATATGGCTACACCTTC. Amino acid sequence: CASTTSGTGVYGYTF.